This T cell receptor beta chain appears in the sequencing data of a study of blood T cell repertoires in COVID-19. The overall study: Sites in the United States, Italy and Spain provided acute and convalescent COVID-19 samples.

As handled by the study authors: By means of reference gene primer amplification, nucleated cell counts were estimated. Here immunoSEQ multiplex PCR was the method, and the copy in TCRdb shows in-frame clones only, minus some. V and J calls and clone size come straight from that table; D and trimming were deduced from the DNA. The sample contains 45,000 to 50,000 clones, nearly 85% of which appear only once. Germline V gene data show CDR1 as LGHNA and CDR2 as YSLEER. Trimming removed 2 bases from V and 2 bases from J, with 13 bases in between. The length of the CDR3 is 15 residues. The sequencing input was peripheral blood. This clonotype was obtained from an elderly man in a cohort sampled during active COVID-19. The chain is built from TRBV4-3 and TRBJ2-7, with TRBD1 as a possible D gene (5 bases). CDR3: CASSQNQGLTYEQYF. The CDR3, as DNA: TGCGCCAGCAGCCAAAATCAGGGCCTAACCTACGAGCAGTACTTC.